The T cell receptor (beta chain) under discussion was sequenced for a study of radiotherapy plus CTLA-4 blockade in lung cancer. The study's findings and limits: Once radiotherapy plus ipilimumab had been given, TCR clones derived from tumor expanded in blood. Reports identified early blood T cell clone dynamics, with interferon-beta, as the best response predictor.

Focal radiation was given together with CTLA-4 blockade (ipilimumab) to patients with chemo-refractory metastatic non-small-cell lung cancer. Comment on this clone: The antigen is undetermined.

Repertoires were generated with immunoSEQ multiplex PCR, while TCRdb's copy carries only in-frame clones and drops some. The top ten hold approximately 9.9% of the sample, which has some 73,000 clones, roughly 70% seen once. CDR1 and CDR2 from the germline V gene are SGHRS and YFSETQ. V shed 9 bases, J shed 5 bases, and the junction held 13 bases outside the gene matches. There are 15 residues in the CDR3. The chain uses TRBV5-1 and TRBJ2-3; 9 bases are shared with TRBD1. The starting material was peripheral blood, obtained from a patient treated with radiotherapy plus ipilimumab. The TCR comes from a human donor with non-small cell lung cancer whose response to radiotherapy plus ipilimumab could not be evaluated. CDR3 DNA sequence: TGCGCCACCTCTCCACAGGGGGCTGTGGGAGATACGCAGTATTTT. Amino acid sequence: CATSPQGAVGDTQYF.